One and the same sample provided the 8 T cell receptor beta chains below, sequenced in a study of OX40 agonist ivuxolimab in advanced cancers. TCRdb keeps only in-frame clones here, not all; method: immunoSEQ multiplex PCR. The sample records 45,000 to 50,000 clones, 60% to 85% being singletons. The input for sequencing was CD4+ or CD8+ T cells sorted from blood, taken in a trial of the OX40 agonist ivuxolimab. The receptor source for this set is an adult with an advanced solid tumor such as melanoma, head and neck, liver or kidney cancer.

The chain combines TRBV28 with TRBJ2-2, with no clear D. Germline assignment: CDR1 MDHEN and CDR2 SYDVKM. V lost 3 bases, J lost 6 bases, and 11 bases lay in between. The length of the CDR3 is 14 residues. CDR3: CASSFIAMAGELFF. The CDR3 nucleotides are TGTGCCAGCAGTTTCATCGCAATGGCCGGGGAGCTGTTTTTT.

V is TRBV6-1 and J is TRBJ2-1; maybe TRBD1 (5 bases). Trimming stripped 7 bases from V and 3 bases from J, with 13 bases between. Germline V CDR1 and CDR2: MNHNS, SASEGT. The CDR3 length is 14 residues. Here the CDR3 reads CASTLEQVYNEQFF. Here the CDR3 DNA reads TGTGCCAGCACTCTTGAACAGGTCTACAATGAGCAGTTCTTC.

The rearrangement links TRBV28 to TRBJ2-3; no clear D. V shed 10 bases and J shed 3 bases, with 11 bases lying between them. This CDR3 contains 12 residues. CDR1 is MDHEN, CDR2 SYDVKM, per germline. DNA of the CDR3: TGTGCCACCAACGGATTAACAGATACGCAGTATTTT. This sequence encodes CATNGLTDTQYF. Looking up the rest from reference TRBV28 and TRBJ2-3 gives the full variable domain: DVKVTQSSRYLVKRTGEKVFLECVQDMDHENMFWYRQDPGLGLRLIYFSYDVKMKEKGDIPEGYSVSREKKERFSLILESASTNQTSMYLCATNGLTDTQYFGPGTRLTVL.

This CDR3 is CASSSGGGYTF. The CDR3 coding sequence is TGCGCCAGCAGCTCTGGAGGTGGCTACACCTTC. The V and J genes are TRBV5-1 and TRBJ1-2; D is ambiguous. This CDR3 is 11 amino acids long. Germline V gene lookup returns CDR1 SGHRS and CDR2 YFSETQ. The V and J ends lost 3 bases and 7 bases respectively, with 7 bases between them.

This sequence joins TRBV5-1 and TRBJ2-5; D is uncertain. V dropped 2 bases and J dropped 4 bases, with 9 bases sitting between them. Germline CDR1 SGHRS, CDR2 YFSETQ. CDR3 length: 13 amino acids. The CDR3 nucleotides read TGCGCCAGCAGCTTTGGCTCGGGAGAGACCCAGTACTTC. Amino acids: CASSFGSGETQYF.

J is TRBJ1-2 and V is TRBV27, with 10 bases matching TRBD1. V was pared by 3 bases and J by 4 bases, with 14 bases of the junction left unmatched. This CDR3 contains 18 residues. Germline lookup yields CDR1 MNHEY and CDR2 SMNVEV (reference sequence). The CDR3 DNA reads TGTGCCAGCAGTTTTCACCCGAGGGGACAGGGGTTTGGCTATGGCTACACCTTC. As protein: CASSFHPRGQGFGYGYTF.

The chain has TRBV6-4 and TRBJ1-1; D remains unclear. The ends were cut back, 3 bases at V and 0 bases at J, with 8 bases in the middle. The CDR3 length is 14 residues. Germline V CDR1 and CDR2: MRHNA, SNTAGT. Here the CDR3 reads CASSETPMNTEAFF. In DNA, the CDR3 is TGTGCCAGCAGTGAAACGCCGATGAACACTGAAGCTTTCTTT.

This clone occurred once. DNA for the CDR3: TGTGCCAGCAGCTTAGGAGGGCAGGGTACCTACAATGAGCAGTTCTTC. Translation: CASSLGGQGTYNEQFF. The chain joins TRBV7-8 to TRBJ2-1; the D gene could be TRBD1 or TRBD2 (5 bases each). With 1 base removed from V and 2 bases from J, the gap between germline ends came to 12 bases. In germline, CDR1 is SGHVS, CDR2 FQNEAQ. CDR3 length: 16 residues.